This T cell receptor (beta chain) was sequenced for a study of T cell changes during pregnancy in multiple sclerosis. Sequencing used immunoSEQ multiplex PCR; TCRdb keeps in-frame clones, though not all of them. The top ten clones hold roughly 4.7% of a sample with about 34,000 clones, roughly nine tenths of them seen once. Germline V gene data show CDR1 as MNHNS and CDR2 as SASEGT. CDR3 length: 15 amino acids. V was clipped by 1 base and J by 0 bases, with 10 bases between them. The chain couples TRBV6-1 to TRBJ2-7; D ambiguous. The sample was CD8+ T cells from peripheral blood mononuclear cells, taken after pregnancy. The clonotype comes from a female donor with multiple sclerosis, enrolled in a pregnancy study. CDR3 in DNA: TGTGCCAGCAGTGAAGAGACTGTCAGCTCCTACGAGCAGTACTTC. This encodes CASSEETVSSYEQYF.